This T cell receptor (beta chain) was sequenced in a study of PD-1 blockade in classical Hodgkin lymphoma. Study-level points and caveats: The causes of the repertoire differences, possibly disease activity or prior therapy, remain undefined.

In regard to this clone: The antigen remains unidentified.

The time point was: newly diagnosed, previously untreated cHL patient sample. V lost 7 bases and J lost 0, with 12 bases in between. Germline V gene sequence: CDR1 SNHLY, CDR2 FYNNEI. This CDR3 contains 14 residues. Using immunoSEQ multiplex PCR, the repertoire was profiled, and TCRdb retains in-frame clones only, with some absent. The top ten hold around 3.9% of the sample, which has 20,000 to 25,000 clones, around 94% seen once. This clonotype was sampled from a human donor with classical Hodgkin lymphoma. The chain carries TRBV2 and TRBJ1-1; no clear D. The specimen sequenced was peripheral blood mononuclear cells (PBMCs). The CDR3 DNA reads as TGTGCCAGCATCGGGGAAAGGTTGAACACTGAAGCTTTCTTT. Its translation: CASIGERLNTEAFF.